This is a list of T cell receptor beta chains from one sample in a study of cytomegalovirus exposure and HLA in healthy donors. Sequencing was performed with immunoSEQ multiplex PCR; in TCRdb, only in-frame clones are kept and a portion is missing. The profile shows approximately 180,000 clones, about 80% of them singletons. Input material: PBMCs. These receptors originate from a man in his forties in good health and CMV-seropositive. Both conserved end residues are part of each CDR3. Fields, in order: D gene, clone size, V gene, J gene, CDR3 DNA, CDR3 protein. A D gene is named only where the DNA matches it firmly. The size of a clone is reported for some rows only, either as once, few or many, or as a class for expanded clones.

>TRBD2|few|TRBV5-1|TRBJ2-5
TGCGCCAGCAGCTTCGGGACTAGCGGACAAGAGACCCAGTACTTC
CASSFGTSGQETQYF
>NA|NA|TRBV28|TRBJ1-2
TGTGCCAGCAGTTTGTTTTCACACCGTGATGGCTACACCTTC
CASSLFSHRDGYTF
>NA|once|TRBV2|TRBJ1-1
TGTGCCAGCAGTAATAGACCCCGGAGTTTCGGTGAAGCTTTCTTT
CASSNRPRSFGEAFF
>NA|NA|TRBV9|TRBJ1-1
TGTGCCAGCAGCGGGCAGGGTCGCGAAGCTTTCTTT
CASSGQGREAFF
>TRBD1|NA|TRBV6-1|TRBJ1-4
TGTGCCAGCAGTACAGGGGAGTCTAATGAAAAACTGTTTTTT
CASSTGESNEKLFF
>NA|few|TRBV7-8|TRBJ2-7
TGTGCCAGCACCCCCTTTGCGGGATCCCACGAGCAGTACTTC
CASTPFAGSHEQYF
>TRBD1|NA|TRBV6-1|TRBJ1-1
TGTGCCAGCAGGACAGGGGGCGGGAGCACTGAAGCTTTCTTT
CASRTGGGSTEAFF
>NA|NA|TRBV9|TRBJ2-3
TGTGCCAGCAGCGTAGGGGCAATGAGCACAGATACGCAGTATTTT
CASSVGAMSTDTQYF
>TRBD2|once|TRBV10-1|TRBJ2-5
TGCGCCAGCAGTGAGGGGATTAGCGGGCACCAAGAGACCCAGTACTTC
CASSEGISGHQETQYF
>TRBD1|NA|TRBV11-3|TRBJ1-1
TGTGCCAGCAGCAAGGACAGGATGAACACTGAAGCTTTCTTT
CASSKDRMNTEAFF
>NA|NA|TRBV7-2|TRBJ2-1
TGTGCCAGCAGCTTAGATTTGGGAGGTCACAATGAGCAGTTCTTC
CASSLDLGGHNEQFF
>TRBD2|NA|TRBV6-1|TRBJ2-5
TGTGCCAGCACCATACTAGCGGGGGGGGGCGAGACCCAGTACTTC
CASTILAGGGETQYF
>TRBD1|NA|TRBV5-1|TRBJ1-4
TGCGCCAGCAGCCCCGGGACAGCTGAAAAACTGTTTTTT
CASSPGTAEKLFF
>NA|NA|TRBV7-2|TRBJ2-7
TGTGCCAGCAGCTTAGGTTCGTTCTCCTACGAGCAGTACTTC
CASSLGSFSYEQYF
>NA|NA|TRBV5-1|TRBJ2-7
TGCGCCAGCAGCTTGGCTCAGGGTCTCGCCTACGAGCAGTACTTC
CASSLAQGLAYEQYF
>NA|NA|TRBV6-5|TRBJ2-5
TGTGCCAGCAGTTACGAGGCACGACAAGAGACCCAGTACTTC
CASSYEARQETQYF
>NA|few|TRBV11-1|TRBJ2-7
TGTGCCAGCAGCTATCCAGGCGGGGAGCAGTACTTC
CASSYPGGEQYF
>TRBD1|NA|TRBV6-6|TRBJ2-7
TGTGCCAGCAGTTACTCTAGGACAGGTACCTACGAGCAGTACTTC
CASSYSRTGTYEQYF
>NA|NA|TRBV27|TRBJ2-2
TGTGCCAGCAGTTCCCGGACAAACACCGGGGAGCTGTTTTTT
CASSSRTNTGELFF
>NA|NA|TRBV6-5|TRBJ2-1
TGTGCCAGCAGTTACTCGGCGGGGTCCAATGAGCAGTTCTTC
CASSYSAGSNEQFF
>TRBD1|NA|TRBV11-3|TRBJ2-7
TGTGCCAGCAGCCGCACGGACAGGGTGGGCCACGAGCAGTACTTC
CASSRTDRVGHEQYF
>NA|NA|TRBV30|TRBJ2-7
TGTGCCTGGAGTCTAACCTACGAGCAGTACTTC
CAWSLTYEQYF
>NA|few|TRBV7-9|TRBJ2-3
TGTGCCAGCAGCTTAGAGAGGATCACAGATACGCAGTATTTT
CASSLERITDTQYF
>TRBD2|NA|TRBV5-1|TRBJ2-2
TGCGCCAGCACCGGACTAGCGGGACATTATGGTGGCGGGGAGCTGTTTTTT
CASTGLAGHYGGGELFF